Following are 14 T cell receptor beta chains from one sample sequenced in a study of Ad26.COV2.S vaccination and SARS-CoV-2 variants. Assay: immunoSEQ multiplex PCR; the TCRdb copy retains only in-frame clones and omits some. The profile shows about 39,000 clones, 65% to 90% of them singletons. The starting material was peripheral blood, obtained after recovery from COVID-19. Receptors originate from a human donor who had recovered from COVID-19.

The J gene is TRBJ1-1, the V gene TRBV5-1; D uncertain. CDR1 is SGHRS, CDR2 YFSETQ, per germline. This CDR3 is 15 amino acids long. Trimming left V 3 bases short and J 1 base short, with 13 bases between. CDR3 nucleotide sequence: TGCGCCAGCAGCTCCCCTTTGGGGAGGAACACTGAAGCTTTCTTT. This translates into CASSSPLGRNTEAFF. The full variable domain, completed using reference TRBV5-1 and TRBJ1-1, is KAGVTQTPRYLIKTRGQQVTLSCSPISGHRSVSWYQQTPGQGLQFLFEYFSETQRNKGNFPGRFSGRQFSNSRSEMNVSTLELGDSALYLCASSSPLGRNTEAFFGQGTRLTVV.

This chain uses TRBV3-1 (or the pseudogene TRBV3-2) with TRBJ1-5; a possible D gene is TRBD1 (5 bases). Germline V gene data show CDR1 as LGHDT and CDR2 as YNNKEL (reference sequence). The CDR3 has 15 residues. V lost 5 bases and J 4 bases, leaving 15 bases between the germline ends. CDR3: CASSWGRKTNQPQHF. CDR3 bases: TGTGCCAGCAGCTGGGGACGAAAGACAAATCAGCCCCAGCATTTT.

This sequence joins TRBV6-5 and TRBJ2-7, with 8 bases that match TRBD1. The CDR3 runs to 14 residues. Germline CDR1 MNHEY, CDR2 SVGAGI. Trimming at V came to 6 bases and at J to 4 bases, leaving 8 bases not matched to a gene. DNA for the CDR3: TGTGCCAGCAGAAGAACAGGGGGTGGTTACGAGCAGTACTTC. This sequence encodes CASRRTGGGYEQYF.

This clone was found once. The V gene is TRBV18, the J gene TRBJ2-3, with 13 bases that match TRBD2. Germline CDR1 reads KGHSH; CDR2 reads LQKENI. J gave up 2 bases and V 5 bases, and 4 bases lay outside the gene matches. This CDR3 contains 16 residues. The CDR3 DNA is TGTGCCAGCTCAACAGGGACTAGCGGGATCACAGATACGCAGTATTTT. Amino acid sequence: CASSTGTSGITDTQYF.

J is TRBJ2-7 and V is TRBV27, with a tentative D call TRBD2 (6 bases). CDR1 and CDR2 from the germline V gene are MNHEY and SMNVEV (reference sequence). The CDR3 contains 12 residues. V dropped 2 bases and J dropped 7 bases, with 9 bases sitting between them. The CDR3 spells CASSLAGGEQYF. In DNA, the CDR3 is TGTGCCAGCAGTTTAGCCGGGGGAGAGCAGTACTTC.

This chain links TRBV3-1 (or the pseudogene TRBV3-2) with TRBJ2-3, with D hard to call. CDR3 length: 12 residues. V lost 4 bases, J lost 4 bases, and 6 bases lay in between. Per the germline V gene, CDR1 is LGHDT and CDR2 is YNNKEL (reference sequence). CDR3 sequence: CASSPTADTQYF. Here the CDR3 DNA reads TGTGCCAGCAGCCCCACTGCAGATACGCAGTATTTT.

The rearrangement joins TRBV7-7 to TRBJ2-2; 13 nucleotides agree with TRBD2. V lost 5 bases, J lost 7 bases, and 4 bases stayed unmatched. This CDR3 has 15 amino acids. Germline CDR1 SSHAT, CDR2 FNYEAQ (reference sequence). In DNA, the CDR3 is TGTGCCAGCAGCGGGGGACTAGCGGGAAGCGGGGAGCTGTTTTTT. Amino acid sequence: CASSGGLAGSGELFF. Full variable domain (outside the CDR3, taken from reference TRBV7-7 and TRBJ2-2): GAGVSQSPRYKVTKRGQDVTLRCDPISSHATLYWYQQALGQGPEFLTYFNYEAQPDKSGLPSDRFSAERPEGSISTLTIQRTEQRDSAMYRCASSGGLAGSGELFFGEGSRLTVL.

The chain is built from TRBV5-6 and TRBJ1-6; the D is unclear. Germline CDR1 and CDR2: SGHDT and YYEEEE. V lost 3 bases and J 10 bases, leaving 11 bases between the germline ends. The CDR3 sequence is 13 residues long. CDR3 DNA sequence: TGTGCCAGCAGCTCCTACGTTGAATCACCCCTCCACTTT. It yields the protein CASSSYVESPLHF.

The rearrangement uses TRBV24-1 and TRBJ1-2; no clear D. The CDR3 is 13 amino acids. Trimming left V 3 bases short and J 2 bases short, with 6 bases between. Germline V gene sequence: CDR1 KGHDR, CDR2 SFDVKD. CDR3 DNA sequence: TGTGCCACCAGTGATGGAGGAAACTATGGCTACACCTTC. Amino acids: CATSDGGNYGYTF.

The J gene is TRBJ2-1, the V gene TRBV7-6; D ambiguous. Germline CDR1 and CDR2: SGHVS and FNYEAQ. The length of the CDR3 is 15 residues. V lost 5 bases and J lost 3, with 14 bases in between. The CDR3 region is CASSPPTNHYNEQFF. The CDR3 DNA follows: TGTGCCAGCAGCCCCCCCACAAACCACTACAATGAGCAGTTCTTC.

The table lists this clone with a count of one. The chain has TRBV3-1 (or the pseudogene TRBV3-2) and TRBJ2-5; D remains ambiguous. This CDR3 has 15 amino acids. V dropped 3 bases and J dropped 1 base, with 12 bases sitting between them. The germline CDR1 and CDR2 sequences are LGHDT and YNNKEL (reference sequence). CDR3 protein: CASSQFQGPQETQYF. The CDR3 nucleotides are TGTGCCAGCAGCCAGTTTCAAGGGCCCCAAGAGACCCAGTACTTC.

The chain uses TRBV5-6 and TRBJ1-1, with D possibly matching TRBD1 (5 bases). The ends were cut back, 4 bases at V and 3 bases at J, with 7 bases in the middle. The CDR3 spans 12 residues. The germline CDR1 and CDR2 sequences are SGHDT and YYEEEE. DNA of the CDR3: TGTGCCAGCAGCCAGGGTGACACTGAAGCTTTCTTT. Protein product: CASSQGDTEAFF. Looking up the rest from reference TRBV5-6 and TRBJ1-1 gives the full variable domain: DAGVTQSPTHLIKTRGQQVTLRCSPKSGHDTVSWYQQALGQGPQFIFQYYEEEERQRGNFPDRFSGHQFPNYSSELNVNALLLGDSALYLCASSQGDTEAFFGQGTRLTVV.

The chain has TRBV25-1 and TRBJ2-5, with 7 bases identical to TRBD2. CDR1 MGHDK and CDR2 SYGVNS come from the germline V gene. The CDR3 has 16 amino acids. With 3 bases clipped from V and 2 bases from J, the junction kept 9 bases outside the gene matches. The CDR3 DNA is TGTGCCAGCAGTGATCCCAGGGAGGGGAGTCAAGAGACCCAGTACTTC. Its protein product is CASSDPREGSQETQYF.

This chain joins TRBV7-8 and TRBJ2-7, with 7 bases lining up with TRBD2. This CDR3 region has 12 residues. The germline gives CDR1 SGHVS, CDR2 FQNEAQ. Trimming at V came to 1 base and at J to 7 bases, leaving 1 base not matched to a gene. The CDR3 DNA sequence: TGTGCCAGCAGCTTAGGGGAGGGAGAGCAGTACTTC. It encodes CASSLGEGEQYF.